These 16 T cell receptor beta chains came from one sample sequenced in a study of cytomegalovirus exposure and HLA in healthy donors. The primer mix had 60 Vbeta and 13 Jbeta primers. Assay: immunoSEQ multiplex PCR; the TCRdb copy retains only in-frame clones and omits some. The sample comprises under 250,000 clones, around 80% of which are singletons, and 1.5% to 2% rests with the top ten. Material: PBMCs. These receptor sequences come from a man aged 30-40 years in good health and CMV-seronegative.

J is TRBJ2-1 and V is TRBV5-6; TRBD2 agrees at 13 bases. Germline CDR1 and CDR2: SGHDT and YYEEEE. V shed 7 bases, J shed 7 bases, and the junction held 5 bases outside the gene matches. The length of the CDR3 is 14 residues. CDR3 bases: TGTGCCAGCCGCTGGACTAGCGGGAGAAATGAGCAGTTCTTC. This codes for CASRWTSGRNEQFF.

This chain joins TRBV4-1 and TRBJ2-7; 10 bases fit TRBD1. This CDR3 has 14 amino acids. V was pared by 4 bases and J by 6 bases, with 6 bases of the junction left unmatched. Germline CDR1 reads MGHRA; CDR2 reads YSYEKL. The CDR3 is CASSPWDRGGEQYF. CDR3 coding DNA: TGCGCCAGCAGCCCTTGGGACAGGGGTGGCGAGCAGTACTTC.

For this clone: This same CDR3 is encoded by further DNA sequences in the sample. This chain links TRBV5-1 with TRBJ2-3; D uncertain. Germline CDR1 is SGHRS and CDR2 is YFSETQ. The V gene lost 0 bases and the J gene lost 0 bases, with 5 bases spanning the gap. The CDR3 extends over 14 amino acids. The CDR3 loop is CASSLGASTDTQYF. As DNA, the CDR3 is TGCGCCAGCAGCTTGGGGGCTAGCACAGATACGCAGTATTTT.

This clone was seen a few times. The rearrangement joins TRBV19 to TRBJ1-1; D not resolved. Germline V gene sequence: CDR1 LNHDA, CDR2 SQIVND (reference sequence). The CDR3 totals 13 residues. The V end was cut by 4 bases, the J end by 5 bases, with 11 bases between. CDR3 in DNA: TGTGCCAGTAGTACGGCCCGGGAGACTGAAGCTTTCTTT. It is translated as CASSTARETEAFF. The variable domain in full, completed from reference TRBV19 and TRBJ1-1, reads DGGITQSPKYLFRKEGQNVTLSCEQNLNHDAMYWYRQDPGQGLRLIYYSQIVNDFQKGDIAEGYSVSREKKESFPLTVTSAQKNPTAFYLCASSTARETEAFFGQGTRLTVV.

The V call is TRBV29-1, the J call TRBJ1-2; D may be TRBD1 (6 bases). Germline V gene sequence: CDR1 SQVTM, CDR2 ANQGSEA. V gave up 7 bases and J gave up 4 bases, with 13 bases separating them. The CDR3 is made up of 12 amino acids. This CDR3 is CSARQATYGYTF. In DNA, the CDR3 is TGCAGCGCACGACAGGCGACCTATGGCTACACCTTC.

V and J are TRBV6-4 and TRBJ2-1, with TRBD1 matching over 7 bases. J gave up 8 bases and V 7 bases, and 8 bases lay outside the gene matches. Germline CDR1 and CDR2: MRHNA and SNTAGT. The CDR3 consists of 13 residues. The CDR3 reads CASKDRAGDEQFF. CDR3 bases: TGTGCCAGCAAAGACAGGGCTGGGGATGAGCAGTTCTTC.

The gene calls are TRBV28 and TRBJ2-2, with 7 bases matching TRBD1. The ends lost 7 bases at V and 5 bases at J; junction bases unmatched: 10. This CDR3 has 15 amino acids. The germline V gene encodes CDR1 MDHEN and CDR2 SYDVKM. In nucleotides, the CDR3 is TGTGCCAGCACCAGAGGGGGACAGATGACCGGGGAGCTGTTTTTT. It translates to CASTRGGQMTGELFF.

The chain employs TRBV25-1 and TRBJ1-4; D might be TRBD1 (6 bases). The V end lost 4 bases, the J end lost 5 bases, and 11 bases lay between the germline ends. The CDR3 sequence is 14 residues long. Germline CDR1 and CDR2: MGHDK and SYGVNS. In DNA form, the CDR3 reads TGTGCCAGCAGTGGGGCCGGGACAAATGAAAAACTGTTTTTT. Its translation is CASSGAGTNEKLFF.

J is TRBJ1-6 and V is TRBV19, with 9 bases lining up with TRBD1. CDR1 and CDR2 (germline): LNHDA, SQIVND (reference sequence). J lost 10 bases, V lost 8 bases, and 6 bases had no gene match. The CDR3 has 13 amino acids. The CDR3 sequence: CASQLQGASPLHF. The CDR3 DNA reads TGTGCCAGTCAGCTACAGGGGGCATCACCCCTCCACTTT.

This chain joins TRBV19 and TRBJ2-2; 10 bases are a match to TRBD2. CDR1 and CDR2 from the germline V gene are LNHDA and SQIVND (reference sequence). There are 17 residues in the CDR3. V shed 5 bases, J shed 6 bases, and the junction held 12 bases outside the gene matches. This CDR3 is CASSGGLSGRASGELFF. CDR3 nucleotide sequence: TGTGCCAGTAGTGGAGGTCTGAGCGGGAGGGCCTCCGGGGAGCTGTTTTTT.

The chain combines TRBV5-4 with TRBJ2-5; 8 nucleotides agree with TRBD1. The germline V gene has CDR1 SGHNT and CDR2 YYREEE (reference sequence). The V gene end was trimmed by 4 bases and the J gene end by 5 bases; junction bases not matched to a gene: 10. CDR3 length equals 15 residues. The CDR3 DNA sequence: TGTGCCAGCAGCGGCCGGGACAGGCAAGCTGAGACCCAGTACTTC. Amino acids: CASSGRDRQAETQYF.

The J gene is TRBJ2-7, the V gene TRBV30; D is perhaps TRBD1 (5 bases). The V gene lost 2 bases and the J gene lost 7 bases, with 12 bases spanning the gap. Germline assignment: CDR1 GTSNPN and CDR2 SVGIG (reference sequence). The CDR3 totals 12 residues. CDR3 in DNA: TGTGCCTGGAGTATTAGAAGGGGAGAGCAGTACTTC. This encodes CAWSIRRGEQYF.

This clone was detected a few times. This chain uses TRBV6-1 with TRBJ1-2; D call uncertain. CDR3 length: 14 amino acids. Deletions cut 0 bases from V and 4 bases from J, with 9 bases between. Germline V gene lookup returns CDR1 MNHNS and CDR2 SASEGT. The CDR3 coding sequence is TGTGCCAGCAGTGAAGCGGGCAGAATCTATGGCTACACCTTC. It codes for CASSEAGRIYGYTF.

CDR3 sequence: CASSLSAAGGRDEQYF. CDR3 nucleotides: TGCGCCAGCAGCTTGTCCGCGGCGGGCGGAAGGGACGAGCAGTACTTC. The rearrangement links TRBV5-1 to TRBJ2-7; D is perhaps TRBD2 (5 bases). CDR3 length equals 16 residues. Germline CDR1 and CDR2: SGHRS and YFSETQ. Trimming shortened V by 1 base and J by 5 bases, and 19 bases separated the two germline ends.

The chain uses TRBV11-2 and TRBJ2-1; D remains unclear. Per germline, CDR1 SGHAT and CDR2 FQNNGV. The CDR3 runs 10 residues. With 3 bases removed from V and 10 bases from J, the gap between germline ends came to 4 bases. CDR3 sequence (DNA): TGTGCCAGCAGCTTGACAGAGCAGTTCTTC. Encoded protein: CASSLTEQFF.

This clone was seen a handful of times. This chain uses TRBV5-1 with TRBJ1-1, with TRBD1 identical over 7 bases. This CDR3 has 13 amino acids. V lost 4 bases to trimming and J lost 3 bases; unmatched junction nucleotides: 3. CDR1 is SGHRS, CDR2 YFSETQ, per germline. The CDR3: CASSPTGDTEAFF. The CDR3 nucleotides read TGCGCCAGCAGCCCAACAGGGGACACTGAAGCTTTCTTT.